A single count supports the clone carrying this T cell receptor beta chain. Its antigen is as yet unknown. Time point described: week 35, safety follow-up. Topical imiquimod accompanied each vaccine dose, which consisted of 300 ug of mutant IDH1 20-mer peptide. Vaccinations, eight in total, occurred in weeks 1, 3, 5, 7, 11, 15, 19, 23. These data originate in a study of a mutant IDH1 vaccine in newly diagnosed glioma. Study-wide results and limits: It was about 92% of patients that developed vaccine-induced immune responses.

Here immunoSEQ multiplex PCR was the method, and the copy in TCRdb shows in-frame clones only, minus some. The top ten clones hold around 1.5% of a sample with tens of thousands of clones, roughly nine tenths of them seen once. The TCR comes from a man between 40 and 49 years old with glioma. The sequences come from PBMCs, collected from a glioma patient whose treatment included an IDH1 peptide vaccine.

This CDR3 reads CASSLRGDDYEQYF. The CDR3 nucleotides read TGTGCCAGCAGCTTACGGGGGGACGATTACGAGCAGTACTTC. The rearrangement joins TRBV7-8 to TRBJ2-7, with 7 positions matching TRBD2. The CDR3 has 14 residues. V was clipped by 2 bases and J by 4 bases; unmatched bases: 5. Germline CDR1 reads SGHVS; CDR2 reads FQNEAQ.